These 8 T cell receptor beta chains were all obtained from the same sample, sequenced in a study of blood T cell repertoires in COVID-19. Repertoires were generated with immunoSEQ multiplex PCR, while TCRdb's copy carries only in-frame clones and drops some. The sample carries about 200,000 clones, roughly 90% recorded once. Input material: peripheral blood. These receptors were obtained from a man in his fifties or sixties who had recovered from COVID-19.

The chain couples TRBV27 to TRBJ2-7; 7 bases map to TRBD2. From germline, CDR1 is MNHEY and CDR2 SMNVEV (reference sequence). Unmatched junction bases numbered 14, after V lost 7 bases and J lost 8 bases. There are 14 residues in the CDR3. The CDR3 sequence: CASKLLAAPLKQYF. Here the CDR3 DNA reads TGTGCCAGCAAACTCCTAGCGGCTCCCTTAAAGCAGTACTTC.

J is TRBJ2-2 and V is TRBV3-1 (or the pseudogene TRBV3-2); the match to TRBD1 covers 8 bases. The CDR3 sequence is 15 residues long. J was trimmed by 3 bases and V by 3 bases; bases with no gene match: 3. Germline assignment: CDR1 LGHDT and CDR2 YNNKEL (reference sequence). CDR3 coding DNA: TGTGCCAGCAGCCACAGGGGGCGCGACACCGGGGAGCTGTTTTTT. This translates into CASSHRGRDTGELFF.

The rearrangement uses TRBV7-9 and TRBJ1-3; D remains ambiguous. The CDR3 has 13 residues. V lost 2 bases to trimming and J lost 4 bases, with 6 bases between them. Per the germline V gene, CDR1 is SEHNR and CDR2 is FQNEAQ (reference sequence). The DNA of the CDR3 is TGTGCCAGCAGCTTACTAGGAGGAAACACCATATATTTT. Its translation is CASSLLGGNTIYF. The full variable domain, with the rest looked up from reference TRBV7-9 and TRBJ1-3, is DTGVSQNPRHKITKRGQNVTFRCDPISEHNRLYWYRQTLGQGPEFLTYFQNEAQLEKSRLLSDRFSAERPKGSFSTLEIQRTEQGDSAMYLCASSLLGGNTIYFGEGSWLTVV.

Concerning this clone itself: Other nucleotide sequences from this sample produce the same CDR3. The chain is built from TRBV7-2 and TRBJ1-2; unclear D gene. CDR1 and CDR2 (germline): SGHTA, FQGNSA. This CDR3 is built from 13 residues. Trimming cost V 1 base and J 2 bases, with 5 bases left between them. CDR3 region: CASSLGRNYGYTF. CDR3 in DNA: TGTGCCAGCAGCTTAGGGAGGAACTATGGCTACACCTTC. Using reference TRBV7-2 and TRBJ1-2 for the parts outside the CDR3, the full variable domain is GAGVSQSPSNKVTEKGKDVELRCDPISGHTALYWYRQSLGQGLEFLIYFQGNSAPDKSGLPSDRFSAERTGGSVSTLTIQRTQQEDSAVYLCASSLGRNYGYTFGSGTRLTVV.

This rearrangement joins TRBV28 to TRBJ2-7, with D perhaps matching TRBD2 (5 bases). This CDR3 is 16 amino acids long. The germline V and J ends were trimmed by 5 bases and 2 bases, with 19 bases remaining between them. Per germline, CDR1 MDHEN and CDR2 SYDVKM. In DNA form, the CDR3 reads TGTGCCAGCAGTCGGTCGCGGGTTGTGGCTGCCTACGAGCAGTACTTC. This sequence encodes CASSRSRVVAAYEQYF.

The rearrangement links TRBV11-2 to TRBJ2-1; possibly TRBD1 for D (6 bases). V shed 1 base and J shed 6 bases, with 13 bases lying between them. Germline CDR1 SGHAT, CDR2 FQNNGV. The CDR3 loop spans 15 amino acids. The CDR3 DNA reads TGTGCCAGCAGCTTAGGGGCAGGGGACCGCAATGAGCAGTTCTTC. Protein sequence: CASSLGAGDRNEQFF.

The chain employs TRBV12-2 and TRBJ1-2; the table's D call, TRBD1, has no DNA check behind it. TRBV12-2 is deemed a pseudogene. This CDR3 contains 15 residues. CDR3 DNA sequence: TGTGCAAGTCGCTTATTGTGGCAGGAAAGTTGTGGCTACACCTTC. Its protein product is CASRLLWQESCGYTF.

The CDR3 bases are TGCGCCAGCAGCTCCGGGGACTCCTACGAGCAGTACTTC. This sequence encodes CASSSGDSYEQYF. V usage is TRBV5-1 and J usage is TRBJ2-7; tentatively, D is TRBD2 (5 bases). There are 13 residues in the CDR3. In germline, CDR1 is SGHRS, CDR2 YFSETQ. Trimming took off 3 bases at V and 0 bases at J, with 7 bases between the two ends. Full variable domain (remainder filled in from reference TRBV5-1 and TRBJ2-7): KAGVTQTPRYLIKTRGQQVTLSCSPISGHRSVSWYQQTPGQGLQFLFEYFSETQRNKGNFPGRFSGRQFSNSRSEMNVSTLELGDSALYLCASSSGDSYEQYFGPGTRLTVT.